The rows below give T cell receptor beta chains drawn from one sample of a study of OX40 agonist ivuxolimab in advanced cancers. Sequenced by immunoSEQ multiplex PCR; TCRdb stores in-frame clones only, minus some. The table has about 63,000 clones, 89% seen once. The sequencing here drew on CD4+ or CD8+ T cells sorted from blood, taken in a trial of the OX40 agonist ivuxolimab. The source of these receptors is an adult with an advanced solid tumor such as melanoma, head and neck, liver or kidney cancer. CDR3s include the opening cysteine and the closing phenylalanine or tryptophan. The order of the fields is V gene, D gene, clone size, J gene, CDR3 DNA, CDR3 protein. A D gene is named only where the DNA matches it firmly. Some rows have no size entry. The others give once, few or many, or a class for an expanded clone.

>TRBV2|NA|NA|TRBJ2-5
TGTGCCAGCAAGTACGGGACGCCCCTATACGAGACCCAGTACTTC
CASKYGTPLYETQYF
>TRBV28|NA|NA|TRBJ2-7
TGTGCCAGCAGTTTATTGGGGCAGGGGAACGAGCAGTACTTC
CASSLLGQGNEQYF
>TRBV4-1|NA|NA|TRBJ1-4
TGCGCCAGCAGCCAAGAAGGGAACACTAATGAAAAACTGTTTTTT
CASSQEGNTNEKLFF
>TRBV29-1|NA|NA|TRBJ2-7
TGCAGCGTTGAGGCAGGCTACGAGCAGTACTTC
CSVEAGYEQYF
>TRBV28|NA|NA|TRBJ2-1
TGTGCCAGCAGTCAACACCGAGGGTTAAATGAGCAGTTCTTC
CASSQHRGLNEQFF
>TRBV19|NA|NA|TRBJ2-7
TGTGCCAGTAGTACGGGACGCGAGCAGTACTTC
CASSTGREQYF
>TRBV10-3|NA|NA|TRBJ2-7
TGTGCCATCAGTGAGTTGGGGGACCACGAGCAGTACTTC
CAISELGDHEQYF
>TRBV13|NA|NA|TRBJ2-5
TGTGCCAGCAGCCTTACAGGGCGTGGGGCTCCGGAGACCCAGTACTTC
CASSLTGRGAPETQYF
>TRBV7-9|NA|NA|TRBJ1-2
TGTGCCAGCAGCAGGGGGGACTATGGCTACACCTTC
CASSRGDYGYTF
>TRBV4-1|NA|NA|TRBJ2-3
TGCGCCAGCAGCCAAACAGGGAGCGGGACATACACAGATACGCAGTATTTT
CASSQTGSGTYTDTQYF
>TRBV7-3|TRBD1|NA|TRBJ2-5
TGTGCCAGCAGCACCGGGACAGGGGGAGAGACCCAGTACTTC
CASSTGTGGETQYF
>TRBV5-1|NA|once|TRBJ1-1
TGCGCCAGCAGCTTAGAAGGGGTGACTGAAGCTTTCTTT
CASSLEGVTEAFF
>TRBV28|TRBD2|NA|TRBJ2-7
TGTGCCAGCAGCCCCTATGGGCTAGCGGGCTACGAGCAGTACTTC
CASSPYGLAGYEQYF
>TRBV1|NA|few|TRBJ1-5
TGCACCAGCAGCCAAGATCGACAGGGCGATCTCGGCCAGCCCCAGCATTTT
CTSSQDRQGDLGQPQHF
>TRBV4-2|NA|NA|TRBJ1-5
TGTGCCAGCAGCCAAGATCGGGCAGGATACCAGCCCCAGCATTTT
CASSQDRAGYQPQHF